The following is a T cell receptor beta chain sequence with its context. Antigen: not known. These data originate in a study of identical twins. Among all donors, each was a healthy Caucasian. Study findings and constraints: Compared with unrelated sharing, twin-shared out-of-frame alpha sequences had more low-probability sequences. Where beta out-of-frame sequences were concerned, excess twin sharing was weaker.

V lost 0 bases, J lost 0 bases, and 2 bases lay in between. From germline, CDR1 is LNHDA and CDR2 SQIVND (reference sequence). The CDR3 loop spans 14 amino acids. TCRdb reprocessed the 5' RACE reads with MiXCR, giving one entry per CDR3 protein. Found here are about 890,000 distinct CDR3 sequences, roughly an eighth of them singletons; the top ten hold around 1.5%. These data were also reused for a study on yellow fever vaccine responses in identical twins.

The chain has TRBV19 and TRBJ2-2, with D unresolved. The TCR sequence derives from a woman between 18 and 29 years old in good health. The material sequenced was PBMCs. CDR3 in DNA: TGTGCCAGTAGTATAGATACGAACACCGGGGAGCTGTTTTTT. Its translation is CASSIDTNTGELFF.